The rows below give T cell receptor beta chains drawn from one sample of a study of OX40 agonist ivuxolimab in advanced cancers. Repertoires were generated with immunoSEQ multiplex PCR, while TCRdb's copy carries only in-frame clones and drops some. This table holds about 29,000 clones, roughly 90% found once. Source: CD4+ or CD8+ T cells sorted from blood, taken in a trial of the OX40 agonist ivuxolimab. These receptors originate from an adult with an advanced solid tumor such as melanoma, head and neck, liver or kidney cancer. CDR3s leave out the opening cysteine and the closing phenylalanine or tryptophan. Fields, in order: CDR3 protein, V gene, clone size. Clone size, where shown, is once, few, many, or a class for clones that have expanded.

ASSAPPGETQY | TRBV9 | once
ASSDWYLNTDTQY | TRBV19 | .
ASSQTGGDSNQPQH | TRBV18 | .
ASSQDSGAYEQY | TRBV4-3 | .
ASSWSGGTEAF | TRBV11-2 | .
ASSRDRVISNYGYT | TRBV5-1 | .
ASSTSPPGEYEQY | TRBV19 | .
ASRTAGGSYEQY | TRBV27 | .
ATRPLSATNEKLF | TRBV28 | .
ASSPPTGLTYEQY | TRBV18 | few
ASSLGAGKNIQY | TRBV27 | .
ASRQDGVSYEQY | TRBV6-5 | .
ASSLGQGASPLH | TRBV5-4 | .
ASSVGGGSGYT | TRBV9 | .
ASSLVGIRYEQY | TRBV5-5 | .
AWTTGTGSSEQY | TRBV30 | .
ASSQGTSGDYEQY | TRBV4-3 | .
ASSEFRANEKLF | TRBV10-2 | .
ASSLRRENTEAF | TRBV5-1 | .
SVPGTGNRNEQF | TRBV29-1 | .
ASSFTLLGGSSYNEQF | TRBV7-3 | few
ASSYLGTGVNEKLF | TRBV6-5 | .
AWSLGYEQY | TRBV30 | .
ASSQTGGFFEKLF | TRBV27 | .
AIEEENTDTQY | TRBV10-3 | once
ASSEKGRVNQPQH | TRBV6-1 | .
ASSEFLFVDIAGYQETQY | TRBV6-1 | .
ASSVWDYYGYT | TRBV9 | once
ASSIKAGPYGYT | TRBV5-1 | .
ASSLSVNNEQY | TRBV7-6 | .
ATRRRATFSYEQY | TRBV28 | .
ASSSRRDRGYEQY | TRBV5-6 | .
TSSALAGFGEKLF | TRBV7-9 | .
ASSVWKTATSTDTQY | TRBV9 | .
ASRSRGAGVTGELF | TRBV7-9 | .
ASSQSPLYSNQPQH | TRBV14 | .
ASSISGRQSGTQY | TRBV19 | .
ASSLAQLETARSPLH | TRBV7-9 | .
ASSPPSWGAGEKLF | TRBV7-8 | .
ASSEWLAATNEKLF | TRBV6-1 | .
ASSVEGTSYEQY | TRBV9 | .
ASSHSRETGRREQY | TRBV7-8 | .
ASSLGQTTGFSTDTQY | TRBV13 | .
ASSSIRQFNTGELF | TRBV6-6 | .
ASSLGAGMSEKLF | TRBV5-5 | .
ASSWDREAIQY | TRBV11-2 | few
ASSPGLADAYNEQF | TRBV28 | .
AARARGPNEQY | TRBV21-1 | .
ASSLGGIGEQY | TRBV7-9 | .
ASSQVPDSYEQY | TRBV4-1 | .
AWGYYTEAF | TRBV30 | .
ASSPTGSSSPNTGELF | TRBV7-9 | .
ASSHSRTGSYEQY | TRBV9 | .
ASSIWSNEQF | TRBV19 | .
ASSQDGLAGGKDEQY | TRBV4-3 | .
ASSLGGRVGTEAF | TRBV11-3 | .
ASKGSSLAKNIQY | TRBV13 | .
ASTGLAGLYEQY | TRBV2 | .